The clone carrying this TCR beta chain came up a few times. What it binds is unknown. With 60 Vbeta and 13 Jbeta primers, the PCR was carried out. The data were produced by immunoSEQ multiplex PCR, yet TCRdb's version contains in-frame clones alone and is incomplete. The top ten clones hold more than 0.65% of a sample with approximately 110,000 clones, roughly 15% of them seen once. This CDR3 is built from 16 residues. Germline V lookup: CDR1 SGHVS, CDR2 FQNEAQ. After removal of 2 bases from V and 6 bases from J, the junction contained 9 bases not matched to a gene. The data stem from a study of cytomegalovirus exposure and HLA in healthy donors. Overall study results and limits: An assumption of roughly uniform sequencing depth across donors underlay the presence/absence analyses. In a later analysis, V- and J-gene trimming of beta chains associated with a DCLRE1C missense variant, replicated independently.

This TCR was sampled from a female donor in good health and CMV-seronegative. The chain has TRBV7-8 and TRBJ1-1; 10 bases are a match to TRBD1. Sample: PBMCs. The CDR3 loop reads CASSLLGGQGISEAFF. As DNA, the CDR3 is TGTGCCAGCAGCTTATTAGGGGGACAGGGGATTTCTGAAGCTTTCTTT.